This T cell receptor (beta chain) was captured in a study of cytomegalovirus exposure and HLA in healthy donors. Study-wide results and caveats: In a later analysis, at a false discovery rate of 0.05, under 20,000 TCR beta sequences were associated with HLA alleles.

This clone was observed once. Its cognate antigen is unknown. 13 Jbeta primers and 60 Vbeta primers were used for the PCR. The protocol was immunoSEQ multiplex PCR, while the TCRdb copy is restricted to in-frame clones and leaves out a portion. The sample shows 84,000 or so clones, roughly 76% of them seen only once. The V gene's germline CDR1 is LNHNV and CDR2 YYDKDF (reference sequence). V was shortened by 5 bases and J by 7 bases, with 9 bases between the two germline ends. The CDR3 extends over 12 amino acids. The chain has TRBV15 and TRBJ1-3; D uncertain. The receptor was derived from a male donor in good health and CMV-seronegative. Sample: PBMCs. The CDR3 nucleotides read TGTGCCACCAGCCCCAGGTCTAACACCATATATTTT. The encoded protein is CATSPRSNTIYF. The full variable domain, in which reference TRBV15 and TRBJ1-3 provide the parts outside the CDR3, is DAMVIQNPRYQVTQFGKPVTLSCSQTLNHNVMYWYQQKSSQAPKLLFHYYDKDFNNEADTPDNFQSRRPNTSFCFLDIRSPGLGDTAMYLCATSPRSNTIYFGEGSWLTVV.